This is a list of T cell receptor beta chains from one sample in a study of T-cell reconstitution after alpha-beta-depleted transplantation in children. TCRdb recomputed calls from the PCR reads with MiXCR, one row per CDR3 protein. In the table there are hundreds of thousands of distinct CDR3 sequences, roughly 13% of which are singletons. Sample: PBMCs, mostly from graft donor cells, taken 360 days after TCRalphabeta/CD19-depleted stem cell transplant. These receptors were obtained from a male patient younger than 18 who had a stem cell transplant for acute myeloid leukemia, so the T cells may come from the graft donor. The CDR3 runs from the conserved cysteine through the conserved F or W. A D gene is named only where the DNA matches it firmly. Rows may omit the clone size; those that give it use once, few, many or a size class.

size | D | J | V | DNA | CDR3
few | TRBD2 | TRBJ2-7 | TRBV10-3 | TGTGCCACTCGGCGAGCGGGAGGAGGGTACGAGCAGTACTTC | CATRRAGGGYEQYF
few | - | TRBJ1-6 | TRBV28 | TGTGCCAGCAGTTTAGTTGGGGGCTTCGGCTGGCGCCTCCACTTT | CASSLVGGFGWRLHF
few | TRBD1 | TRBJ1-2 | TRBV2 | TGTGCCAGCAGAATCGTAGGGGGCCAAGGCTACACCTTC | CASRIVGGQGYTF
many | TRBD1 | TRBJ2-1 | TRBV5-1 | TGCGCCAGCAGTCAACAGGGGAATGAGCAGTTCTTC | CASSQQGNEQFF
once | TRBD1 | TRBJ1-2 | TRBV19 | TGTGCCAGTACCACAGGGGGAGGCTTCACCTTC | CASTTGGGFTF
few | - | TRBJ1-1 | TRBV24-1 | TGTGCCACCCAAGACTGGAAGGGACCTGAAGCTTTCTTT | CATQDWKGPEAFF
- | - | TRBJ2-5 | TRBV6-2/TRBV6-3 | TGTGCCAGCAGTTTTTCGGAAGGGGTGACCCAGTACTTC | CASSFSEGVTQYF
many | - | TRBJ2-2 | TRBV6-2/TRBV6-3 | TGTGCCAGCACCTATCGAACCGGGGAGCTGTTTTTT | CASTYRTGELFF
few | - | TRBJ2-1 | TRBV10-3 | TGTGCCATCAGTGGGAGGGGGTCAGAGCTTGAGCAGTTCTTC | CAISGRGSELEQFF
many | - | TRBJ2-7 | TRBV7-2 | TGTGCCAGCAGCCTCGTACCCACCGAGCAGTACTTC | CASSLVPTEQYF
many | - | TRBJ2-7 | TRBV28 | TGTGCCAGCACCGTACCCTACGAGCAGTACTTC | CASTVPYEQYF
many | TRBD1 | TRBJ2-3 | TRBV28 | TGTGCCAGCAGTGAGCAGGGGGCGATGGATACGCAGTATTTT | CASSEQGAMDTQYF
few | - | TRBJ1-1 | TRBV24-1 | TGTGCCACCAGTGATCCGGGACTCCCGAACACTGAAGCTTTCTTT | CATSDPGLPNTEAFF
many | - | TRBJ2-7 | TRBV7-9 | TGTGCCAGCAACACTATTGAACAGGCCTCCTACGAGCAGTACTTC | CASNTIEQASYEQYF
few | TRBD2 | TRBJ2-1 | TRBV20-1 | TGCAGTGCCCGACCGGGACTAGCGAGCAATGAGCAGTTCTTC | CSARPGLASNEQFF
- | TRBD2 | TRBJ2-3 | TRBV6-5 | TGTGCCAGCAGTTACTCCCGCGGGGGGTGGGATACGCAGTATTTT | CASSYSRGGWDTQYF
many | TRBD2 | TRBJ2-3 | TRBV15 | TGTGCCACCTCTAGCGGGTACACAGATACGCAGTATTTT | CATSSGYTDTQYF
- | - | TRBJ2-7 | TRBV5-1 | TGCGCCAGCAGCTTGTGGCTTCAGGGAGAGCAGTACTTC | CASSLWLQGEQYF
- | - | TRBJ1-1 | TRBV3-1 | TGTGCCAGCAGCCCCCTGCTCGCCGTGAGTGCTTTCTTT | CASSPLLAVSAFF
- | - | TRBJ2-2 | TRBV20-1 | TGCAGTGCTAGAGATCAAACGGACCTGAGGACCGGGGAGCTGTTTTTT | CSARDQTDLRTGELFF
few | - | TRBJ1-1 | TRBV9 | TGTGCCAGCAGCGTAGCTCTCAGGGACCAAGCTTTCTTT | CASSVALRDQAFF
few | TRBD1 | TRBJ1-4 | TRBV7-9 | TGTGCCAGCAGCCGAACTACAGGGGGCAATGAAAAACTGTTTTTT | CASSRTTGGNEKLFF
few | - | TRBJ2-2 | TRBV5-1 | TGCGCCAGCAGCCAAATCCCAGGAACCGTTAGCACCGGGGAGCTGTTTTTT | CASSQIPGTVSTGELFF
- | - | TRBJ2-1 | TRBV24-1 | TGTGCCACCAGTGATTTGCCGCCCAGGGGGGATGAGCAGTTCTTC | CATSDLPPRGDEQFF
- | TRBD2 | TRBJ2-1 | TRBV24-1 | TGTGCCACCACGGCCAGCGGGGGGGCCCACAATGAGCAGTTCTTC | CATTASGGAHNEQFF
few | - | TRBJ2-7 | TRBV20-1 | TGCAGTGCTCCCCTCCTAAGGACCTACGAGCAGTACTTC | CSAPLLRTYEQYF
many | - | TRBJ1-3 | TRBV12-3/TRBV12-4 | TGTGCCAGCAGCCAAGGGACTGCTGTCTCTGGAAACACCATATATTTT | CASSQGTAVSGNTIYF
- | - | TRBJ2-1 | TRBV7-2 | TGTGCCAGCAGCCCCAGGGTGGGGAATGAGCAGTTCTTC | CASSPRVGNEQFF
- | TRBD2 | TRBJ2-7 | TRBV4-2 | TGTGCCAGCAGCCATGGAGCGGGAGTAATAGACTACGAGCAGTACTTC | CASSHGAGVIDYEQYF
- | TRBD2 | TRBJ2-7 | TRBV2 | TGTGCCAGCACCGAACTCGGTAGCGGGAGGCAGTACGAGCAGTACTTC | CASTELGSGRQYEQYF
few | - | TRBJ2-1 | TRBV6-2/TRBV6-3 | - | CASSYVAGGSHF
- | TRBD1 | TRBJ1-2 | TRBV29-1 | TGCAGCGTTGGCGACAGGGGATCTAACTATGGCTACACCTTC | CSVGDRGSNYGYTF
few | TRBD1 | TRBJ2-7 | TRBV28 | TGTGCCAGCAGCTCTCTGGGACAGGGATCCTACGAGCAGTACTTC | CASSSLGQGSYEQYF
- | - | TRBJ2-1 | TRBV6-2/TRBV6-3 | TGTGCCAGCACCCGAATCGGGTATGAGCAGTTCTTC | CASTRIGYEQFF
- | TRBD2 | TRBJ2-3 | TRBV20-1 | TGCAGTGCTAGAGTTAGCGGGAGGGCGGGATATACGCAGTATTTT | CSARVSGRAGYTQYF
many | TRBD2 | TRBJ2-7 | TRBV14 | TGTGCCAGCAGCCAGGGACTAGCGGGCTACGAGCAGTACTTC | CASSQGLAGYEQYF
few | TRBD2 | TRBJ2-1 | TRBV13 | TGTGCCAGCAGCTTGCCCCGGACTAGCGGGAGGCCTGGCGATGAGCAGTTCTTC | CASSLPRTSGRPGDEQFF
few | - | TRBJ1-3 | TRBV28 | TGTGCCAGCAGTGGGATCGACAGGCCCCCTGGAAACACCATATATTTT | CASSGIDRPPGNTIYF
- | - | TRBJ2-3 | TRBV10-3 | TGTGCCATCACCAAGTCCGGGACTCCAGATACGCAGTATTTT | CAITKSGTPDTQYF
few | TRBD1 | TRBJ2-4 | TRBV9 | TGTGCCAGCAGCCCCTTTCGCCGAGACACGACAGGGACCATCAAAAACATTCAGTACTTC | CASSPFRRDTTGTIKNIQYF
- | - | TRBJ2-5 | TRBV4-1 | TGCGCCAGCAGCCAATCGGGTGGGACCCAGTACTTC | CASSQSGGTQYF
many | - | TRBJ2-6 | TRBV20-1 | TGCAGTGCCCCCCGGTCCTCTGGGGCCAACGTCCTGACTTTC | CSAPRSSGANVLTF